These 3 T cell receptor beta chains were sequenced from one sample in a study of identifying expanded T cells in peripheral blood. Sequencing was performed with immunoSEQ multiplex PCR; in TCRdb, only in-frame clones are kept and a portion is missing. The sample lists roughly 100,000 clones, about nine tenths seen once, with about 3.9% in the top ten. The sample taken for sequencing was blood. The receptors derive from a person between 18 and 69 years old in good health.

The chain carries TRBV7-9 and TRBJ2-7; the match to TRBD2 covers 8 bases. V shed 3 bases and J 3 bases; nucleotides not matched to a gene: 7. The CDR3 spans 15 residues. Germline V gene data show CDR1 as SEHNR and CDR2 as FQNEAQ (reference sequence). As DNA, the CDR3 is TGTGCCAGCAGCTTTGACCCGGGAGGGTTCTACGAGCAGTACTTC. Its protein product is CASSFDPGGFYEQYF.

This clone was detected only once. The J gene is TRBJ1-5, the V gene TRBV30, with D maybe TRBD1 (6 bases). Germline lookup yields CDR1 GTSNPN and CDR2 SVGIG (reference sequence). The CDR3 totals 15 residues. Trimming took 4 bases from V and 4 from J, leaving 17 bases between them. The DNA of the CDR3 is TGTGCCTGGAAAAGGGGGGGTTTGGGTAATCAGCCCCAGCATTTT. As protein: CAWKRGGLGNQPQHF.

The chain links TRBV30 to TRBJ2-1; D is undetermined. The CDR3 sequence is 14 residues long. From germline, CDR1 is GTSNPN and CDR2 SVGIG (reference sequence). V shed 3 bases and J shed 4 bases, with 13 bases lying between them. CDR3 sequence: CAWSSQQSYNEQFF. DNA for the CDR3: TGTGCCTGGAGCTCCCAACAGAGTTACAATGAGCAGTTCTTC.